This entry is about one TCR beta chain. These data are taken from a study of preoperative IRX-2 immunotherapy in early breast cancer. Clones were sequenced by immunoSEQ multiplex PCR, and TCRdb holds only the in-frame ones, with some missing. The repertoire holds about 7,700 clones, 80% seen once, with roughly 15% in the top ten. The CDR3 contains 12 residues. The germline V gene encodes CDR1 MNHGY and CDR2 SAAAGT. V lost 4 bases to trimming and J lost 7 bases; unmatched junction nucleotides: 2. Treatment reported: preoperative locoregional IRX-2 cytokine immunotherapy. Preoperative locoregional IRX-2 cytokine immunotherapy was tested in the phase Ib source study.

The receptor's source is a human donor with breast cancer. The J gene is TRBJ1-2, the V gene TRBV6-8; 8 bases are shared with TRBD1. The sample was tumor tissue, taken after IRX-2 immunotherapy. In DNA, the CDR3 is TGTGCCAGCAGTTCGGACAGGGTTGGCTACACCTTC. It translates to CASSSDRVGYTF.